The 10 T cell receptor beta chains in this list originate from one sample, sequenced in a study of T cell clones after liver transplantation. Proliferating CFSE-low MLR cells were sequenced to define alloreactive TCRbeta sequences. Their cognate antigens are unknown. Using immunoSEQ multiplex PCR, the repertoire was profiled, and TCRdb retains in-frame clones only, with some absent. The sample carries about 2,200 clones, approximately 31% recorded once. Sequencing used CD8+ T cells from cultured PBMCs. These receptors were taken from a human patient who received a liver transplant. Some of the T cells might come from the graft donor.

This clone was detected a few times. The V and J genes are TRBV4-3 and TRBJ1-1; D is unclear. CDR3 length: 17 amino acids. V was trimmed by 1 base and J by 3 bases, leaving 18 bases between them. CDR1 and CDR2 from the germline V gene are LGHNA and YSLEER. This chain's CDR3 is CASSQATWGGGDTEAFF. The CDR3 DNA is TGCGCCAGCAGCCAAGCGACCTGGGGTGGAGGTGACACTGAAGCTTTCTTT.

By its share, this clone is medium-sized. The V gene is TRBV11-2, the J gene TRBJ2-1; the match to TRBD2 covers 8 bases. The CDR3 is made up of 15 amino acids. Germline assignment: CDR1 SGHAT and CDR2 FQNNGV. V lost 1 base and J lost 7; bases outside the gene matches: 6. CDR3 region: CASSLAGGFMNEQFF. CDR3 sequence (DNA): TGTGCCAGCAGCTTAGCGGGAGGGTTTATGAATGAGCAGTTCTTC.

The chain couples TRBV6-5 to TRBJ2-7; weak D call: TRBD2 (6 bases). This CDR3 is built from 15 residues. The V and J ends lost 2 bases and 4 bases respectively, with 15 bases between them. The V gene's germline CDR1 is MNHEY and CDR2 SVGAGI. Written as DNA, the CDR3 is TGTGCCAGCAGTTACGAGTCGGGAGCAGGGTACGAGCAGTACTTC. Its translation: CASSYESGAGYEQYF.

V gene TRBV7-8 combines with J gene TRBJ2-7; D unclear. This CDR3 has 15 residues. The V gene's germline CDR1 is SGHVS and CDR2 FQNEAQ. V was pared by 0 bases and J by 0 bases, with 9 bases between. The CDR3: CASSLALKDSYEQYF. The CDR3 bases are TGTGCCAGCAGCTTAGCGCTCAAGGACTCCTACGAGCAGTACTTC.

This clone was seen more than once but under ten times. The J gene is TRBJ2-1, the V gene TRBV27; D gene unclear. The CDR3 has 12 amino acids. Per germline, CDR1 MNHEY and CDR2 SMNVEV (reference sequence). Trimming shortened V by 5 bases and J by 6 bases, and 8 bases separated the two germline ends. This chain's CDR3 is CASSQRLNEQFF. CDR3 DNA: TGTGCCAGCAGTCAGAGGCTCAATGAGCAGTTCTTC.

This clone rates as medium-sized. The V and J genes are TRBV27 and TRBJ2-5, with 9 bases fitting TRBD2. Germline values: CDR1 MNHEY, CDR2 SMNVEV (reference sequence). The CDR3 spans 16 residues. Trimming cost V 2 bases and J 4 bases; bases outside gene matches: 8. Written as DNA, the CDR3 is TGTGCCAGCAGTTTAGGGCGGGAGGGCCTGGGAGAGACCCAGTACTTC. The encoded protein is CASSLGREGLGETQYF.

This clone was detected a few times. The CDR3 bases are TGTGCCAGCAGTGTCCAGGGAGCTGAAGCTTTCTTT. Translation gives CASSVQGAEAFF. The chain recombines TRBV5-6 with TRBJ1-1, with TRBD1 as a possible D gene (5 bases). Trimming stripped 5 bases from V and 6 bases from J, with 11 bases between. CDR1 and CDR2 from the germline V gene are SGHDT and YYEEEE. The CDR3 is 12 residues long.

This clone is medium-sized. The rearrangement joins TRBV2 to TRBJ1-4; 7 nucleotides agree with TRBD1. Trimming took 7 bases from V and 3 from J; bases not matched to a gene: 2. The CDR3 extends over 13 amino acids. The germline V gene encodes CDR1 SNHLY and CDR2 FYNNEI. CDR3 residues: CASTQGANEKLFF. The CDR3 DNA reads as TGTGCCAGCACCCAGGGGGCTAATGAAAAACTGTTTTTT.

By its share, this clone is medium-sized. The rearrangement links TRBV9 to TRBJ2-7; 9 positions agree with TRBD2. Germline loops: CDR1 SGDLS, CDR2 YYNGEE. With 0 bases clipped from V and 4 bases from J, the junction kept 5 bases outside the gene matches. CDR3 length: 15 residues. Here the CDR3 reads CASSVGAGGPYEQYF. The CDR3 bases are TGTGCCAGCAGCGTAGGGGCGGGAGGGCCTTACGAGCAGTACTTC.

V usage is TRBV9 and J usage is TRBJ2-7; tentatively, D is TRBD1 (6 bases). The ends were cut back, 4 bases at V and 0 bases at J, with 11 bases in the middle. The CDR3 loop spans 14 amino acids. CDR1 and CDR2 from the germline V gene are SGDLS and YYNGEE. The CDR3 sequence is CASSFGQSSYEQYF. CDR3 bases: TGTGCCAGCAGCTTTGGACAGAGCTCCTACGAGCAGTACTTC.